What follows are 30 T cell receptor beta chains derived from one specimen sequenced in a study of OX40 agonist ivuxolimab in advanced cancers. Sequencing used immunoSEQ multiplex PCR; TCRdb keeps in-frame clones, though not all of them. This table holds fewer than 30,000 clones, 85% found once. The sample consisted of CD4+ or CD8+ T cells sorted from blood, taken in a trial of the OX40 agonist ivuxolimab. These receptors all come from an adult with an advanced solid tumor such as melanoma, head and neck, liver or kidney cancer.

This sequence joins TRBV2 and TRBJ1-4; no firm D call. This CDR3 contains 14 residues. The V end was cut by 3 bases, the J end by 7 bases, with 12 bases between. The germline V gene encodes CDR1 SNHLY and CDR2 FYNNEI. In DNA form, the CDR3 reads TGTGCCAGCAGTGAGACATTTTCCGCTGAAAAACTGTTTTTT. As protein: CASSETFSAEKLFF.

V usage is TRBV9 and J usage is TRBJ2-3; D is possibly TRBD2 (6 bases). The length of the CDR3 is 14 residues. Germline CDR1 and CDR2: SGDLS and YYNGEE. Trimming stripped 2 bases from V and 6 bases from J, with 13 bases between. The CDR3 spells CASSVWDSSDTQYF. The CDR3, as DNA: TGTGCCAGCAGCGTTTGGGACTCCTCCGATACGCAGTATTTT.

The rearrangement uses TRBV9 and TRBJ1-3, with a weak D call TRBD1 (5 bases). The germline V gene has CDR1 SGDLS and CDR2 YYNGEE. Trimming shortened V by 2 bases and J by 7 bases, and 13 bases separated the two germline ends. This CDR3 has 14 residues. DNA for the CDR3: TGTGCCAGCAGCGTTGACCAGGGTTGGAACACCATATATTTT. This encodes CASSVDQGWNTIYF.

The chain carries TRBV10-3 and TRBJ1-3; possible D gene TRBD1, 6 bases. Trimming took off 6 bases at V and 0 bases at J, with 6 bases between the two ends. There are 13 residues in the CDR3. Germline loops: CDR1 ENHRY, CDR2 SYGVKD. CDR3 DNA sequence: TGTGCCATCAGGGACAGCTCTGGAAACACCATATATTTT. Translating gives CAIRDSSGNTIYF.

The genes are TRBV11-2 and TRBJ1-4; 7 bases fit TRBD1. Trimming at V came to 5 bases and at J to 7 bases, leaving 7 bases not matched to a gene. Germline V CDR1 and CDR2: SGHAT, FQNNGV. The CDR3 loop spans 14 amino acids. This chain's CDR3 is CASSPQGSGEKLFF. DNA of the CDR3: TGTGCCAGCAGCCCACAGGGGAGTGGTGAAAAACTGTTTTTT.

This chain joins TRBV19 and TRBJ1-1; tentatively, D is TRBD1 (6 bases). This CDR3 contains 13 residues. Trimming took 7 bases from V and 4 from J, leaving 13 bases between them. Germline V gives CDR1 LNHDA, CDR2 SQIVND (reference sequence). This CDR3 is CASIQGWSTEAFF. For the CDR3, the DNA is TGTGCCAGTATCCAGGGGTGGAGCACTGAAGCTTTCTTT.

For this clone: The junction differs from germline at one of its ends, possibly a read error. Other DNA sequences in the sample encode the same CDR3. The chain combines TRBV27 with TRBJ1-1; tentative D call: TRBD1 (5 bases). CDR3 length: 13 amino acids. Looked up from germline, CDR1 is MNHEY and CDR2 is SMNVEV (reference sequence). The CDR3, as DNA: TGTGCCAGCAGCTCAGGGATCAACACTGAAGCCTTCTTT. This translates into CASSSGINTEAFF.

This chain uses TRBV2 with TRBJ2-7; possible D gene TRBD2, 7 bases. V lost 3 bases, J lost 3 bases, and 15 bases lay in between. CDR1 and CDR2 from the germline V gene are SNHLY and FYNNEI. There are 15 residues in the CDR3. The CDR3 region has the DNA TGTGCCAGCAGTGATCGGGGGGCCACATTCTACGAGCAGTACTTC. It encodes CASSDRGATFYEQYF.

The rearrangement links TRBV27 to TRBJ2-3, with 7 bases fitting TRBD1. Germline assignment: CDR1 MNHEY and CDR2 SMNVEV (reference sequence). The ends lost 10 bases at V and 2 bases at J; junction bases unmatched: 15. The CDR3 runs 16 residues. CDR3 in amino acids: CATRQGLNPDTDTQYF. CDR3 DNA sequence: TGTGCCACACGACAGGGTCTGAATCCGGACACAGATACGCAGTATTTT.

With regard to this clone: One end of the junction varies from germline; a read error may be responsible. At the DNA level, this CDR3 is encoded by other sequences in the same sample as well. This sequence joins TRBV6-1 and TRBJ1-1; no clear D. CDR1 MNHNS and CDR2 SASEGT come from the germline V gene. The CDR3 length is 12 residues. The CDR3 DNA reads TGTGCCAGTAGTGAGGTGAACACTGAAGCTTTCTTT. Its translation: CASSEVNTEAFF.

Written as DNA, the CDR3 is TGTGCCAGCAGCGCAAACCCGGGACCAGGCTACGAGCAGTACTTC. Translation gives CASSANPGPGYEQYF. V usage is TRBV9 and J usage is TRBJ2-7; D tentatively fits TRBD1 or TRBD2 (5 bases each). Germline CDR1 reads SGDLS; CDR2 reads YYNGEE. V was clipped by 3 bases and J by 3 bases, with 16 bases between them. This CDR3 has 15 residues.

By share, this clone counts as medium-sized. This chain uses TRBV14 with TRBJ1-2, with 7 bases aligning to TRBD1. J lost 8 bases, V lost 1 base, and 10 bases had no gene match. The germline V gene encodes CDR1 SGHDN and CDR2 FVKESK. The CDR3 totals 15 residues. CDR3 sequence (DNA): TGTGCCAGCAGCCAAGGAGTCCCGACAGGGACCGGCTACACCTTC. This encodes CASSQGVPTGTGYTF.

This clone was seen a handful of times. The V call is TRBV11-2, the J call TRBJ2-1; the match to TRBD2 covers 11 bases. CDR3 length: 15 residues. The V segment lost 5 bases and the J segment 5 bases; nucleotides outside the gene matches: 5. Germline CDR1 reads SGHAT; CDR2 reads FQNNGV. For the CDR3, the DNA is TGTGCCAGCAGCGCCCCGGGACTAGCGGACAATGAGCAGTTCTTC. This gives the protein CASSAPGLADNEQFF.

The J gene is TRBJ1-3, the V gene TRBV28; D gene unclear. V shed 2 bases and J shed 1 base, with 6 bases lying between them. Germline loops: CDR1 MDHEN, CDR2 SYDVKM. This CDR3 is built from 14 residues. The DNA for the CDR3 is TGTGCCAGCAGTTTAAGAGGGTCTGGAAACACCATATATTTT. Its protein product is CASSLRGSGNTIYF.

The chain uses TRBV5-5 and TRBJ1-5; tentative D call: TRBD1 (5 bases). Trimming cost V 0 bases and J 7 bases, with 14 bases left between them. The CDR3 consists of 15 residues. The germline V gene encodes CDR1 SGHKS and CDR2 YYEKEE (reference sequence). The CDR3 DNA reads TGTGCCAGCAGCTTGGTAGGGGACGCCCGGCAGCCCCAGCATTTT. Protein product: CASSLVGDARQPQHF.

The genes are TRBV9 and TRBJ2-7; D is perhaps TRBD1 (7 bases). CDR3 length: 14 amino acids. V was clipped by 6 bases and J by 6 bases, with 19 bases between them. The germline CDR1 and CDR2 sequences are SGDLS and YYNGEE. For the CDR3, the DNA is TGTGCCAGCAATGGGGGGACAGCCGCGGTCGAGCAGTACTTC. This gives the protein CASNGGTAAVEQYF.

V and J are TRBV2 and TRBJ2-6; D call uncertain. The CDR3 has 14 residues. The ends were cut back, 6 bases at V and 2 bases at J, with 8 bases in the middle. CDR1 is SNHLY and CDR2 is FYNNEI in the germline V gene. The CDR3 DNA follows: TGTGCCAGCAGACCAGAAGCTGGGGCCAACGTCCTGACTTTC. Translation: CASRPEAGANVLTF.

This chain uses TRBV30 with TRBJ2-7, with D uncertain. The V and J ends lost 0 bases and 6 bases respectively, with 6 bases between them. The CDR3 has 11 amino acids. Germline values: CDR1 GTSNPN, CDR2 SVGIG (reference sequence). The chain's CDR3 is CAWSVPPEQYF. The DNA for the CDR3 is TGTGCCTGGAGTGTACCCCCCGAGCAGTACTTC. Using reference TRBV30 and TRBJ2-7 for the parts outside the CDR3, the full variable domain is SQTIHQWPATLVQPVGSPLSLECTVEGTSNPNLYWYRQAAGRGLQLLFYSVGIGQISSEVPQNLSASRPQDRQFILSSKKLLLSDSGFYLCAWSVPPEQYFGPGTRLTVT.

The rearrangement links TRBV4-1 to TRBJ1-1; TRBD1 is a possible D gene (5 bases). Trimming took 6 bases from V and 0 from J, leaving 8 bases between them. This CDR3 is 13 amino acids long. CDR1 is MGHRA and CDR2 is YSYEKL in the germline V gene. The CDR3 loop is CASRQALNTEAFF. DNA for the CDR3: TGCGCCAGCAGACAGGCGTTGAACACTGAAGCTTTCTTT.

The chain uses TRBV6-1 and TRBJ2-3, with 9 bases aligning to TRBD2. Germline values: CDR1 MNHNS, CDR2 SASEGT. The CDR3 covers 16 residues. V trimming: 4 bases; J trimming: 1 base; junction bases outside the gene matches: 6. DNA of the CDR3: TGTGCCAGCAGTGGAACTAGCGGGTTGCGCACAGATACGCAGTATTTT. It yields the protein CASSGTSGLRTDTQYF.

This clone has a single count. The chain carries TRBV9 and TRBJ1-2, with a possible D match to TRBD1 (6 bases). The CDR3 is 13 amino acids. Trimming took off 1 base at V and 6 bases at J, with 10 bases between the two ends. CDR1 and CDR2 from the germline V gene are SGDLS and YYNGEE. CDR3 residues: CASSVPGGHGYTF. CDR3 in DNA: TGTGCCAGCAGCGTACCGGGGGGGCATGGCTACACCTTC.

The chain uses TRBV27 and TRBJ2-7, with TRBD2 matching over 9 bases. V lost 6 bases to trimming and J lost 1 base; unmatched junction nucleotides: 7. The CDR3 is made up of 15 amino acids. CDR1 is MNHEY, CDR2 SMNVEV, per germline (reference sequence). DNA for the CDR3: TGTGCCAGCAGCCTGACTAGCGGTCTTTCCTACGAGCAGTACTTC. Residues: CASSLTSGLSYEQYF.

This clone has a handful of counts. The rearrangement joins TRBV6-6 to TRBJ2-7; TRBD2 matches at 9 bases. Germline values: CDR1 MNHNY, CDR2 SVGAGI (reference sequence). With V trimmed by 5 bases and J by 7 bases, 12 bases remained unmatched. The CDR3 length is 15 residues. CDR3 DNA sequence: TGTGCCAGCAGTCCAGGGGTAGCGGGGGCAGGGGAGCAGTACTTC. Amino acids: CASSPGVAGAGEQYF.

The genes are TRBV6-5 and TRBJ2-7, with 7 bases aligning to TRBD2. This CDR3 region has 13 residues. CDR1 is MNHEY, CDR2 SVGAGI, per germline. V gave up 3 bases and J gave up 7 bases; unmatched junction bases: 6. The CDR3 loop is CASSYAGVGEQYF. CDR3 DNA sequence: TGTGCCAGCAGTTATGCGGGAGTAGGGGAGCAGTACTTC.

This chain uses TRBV2 with TRBJ2-6; D is unresolved. The CDR3 length is 16 residues. Per the germline V gene, CDR1 is SNHLY and CDR2 is FYNNEI. With 0 bases removed from V and 3 bases from J, the gap between germline ends came to 9 bases. CDR3 DNA sequence: TGTGCCAGCAGTGAAGCGGGTGGAAGTGGGGCCAACGTCCTGACTTTC. This gives the protein CASSEAGGSGANVLTF.

CDR3 sequence (DNA): TGCGCCAGCATCCCATGGGGGCAGGGATCCGATGAGCAGTTCTTC. Protein: CASIPWGQGSDEQFF. This chain joins TRBV5-1 and TRBJ2-1; D is possibly TRBD1 (6 bases). Per the germline V gene, CDR1 is SGHRS and CDR2 is YFSETQ. This CDR3 region has 15 residues. Trimming shortened V by 6 bases and J by 8 bases, and 21 bases separated the two germline ends.

V and J are TRBV13 and TRBJ2-1; D call uncertain. The CDR3 has 12 residues. The V gene's germline CDR1 is PRHDT and CDR2 FYEKMQ (reference sequence). V lost 1 base, J lost 7 bases, and 5 bases lay in between. CDR3 protein: CASSLAVNEQFF. Written as DNA, the CDR3 is TGTGCCAGCAGCTTAGCAGTTAATGAGCAGTTCTTC.

The rearrangement joins TRBV19 to TRBJ2-7; D remains unclear. From germline, CDR1 is LNHDA and CDR2 SQIVND (reference sequence). This CDR3 region has 13 residues. V lost 5 bases and J 3 bases, leaving 11 bases between the germline ends. CDR3 region: CASSVAPGYEQYF. CDR3 DNA: TGTGCCAGTAGTGTTGCCCCAGGCTACGAGCAGTACTTC.

V gene TRBV11-1 combines with J gene TRBJ2-7; 15 bases agree with TRBD2. The CDR3 contains 16 residues. The ends lost 5 bases at V and 4 bases at J; junction bases unmatched: 6. In germline, CDR1 is SGHAT, CDR2 FQDESV (reference sequence). CDR3 DNA: TGTGCCAGCAGCGATGACGGACTAGCGGGGGGGTACGAGCAGTACTTC. Translating gives CASSDDGLAGGYEQYF.

The chain joins TRBV7-9 to TRBJ1-1; a possible D gene is TRBD1 (5 bases). Trimming left V 5 bases short and J 0 bases short, with 13 bases between. The CDR3 is 15 residues long. The germline CDR1 and CDR2 sequences are SEHNR and FQNEAQ (reference sequence). CDR3 sequence: CASSQIGTMNTEAFF. CDR3 nucleotides: TGTGCCAGCAGCCAGATCGGGACCATGAACACTGAAGCTTTCTTT. The full variable domain, rest sourced from reference TRBV7-9 and TRBJ1-1, is DTGVSQNPRHKITKRGQNVTFRCDPISEHNRLYWYRQTLGQGPEFLTYFQNEAQLEKSRLLSDRFSAERPKGSFSTLEIQRTEQGDSAMYLCASSQIGTMNTEAFFGQGTRLTVV.